The rows below give T cell receptor beta chains drawn from one sample of a study of shared clonotypes between healthy human individuals. Data came from immunoSEQ multiplex PCR; TCRdb stores just in-frame clones and leaves some out. Among 550,000 to 750,000 clones listed, around 95% were seen once. Input material: naive CD8+ T cells sorted from blood. These receptors originate from a woman under 40 in good health. Both conserved end residues are part of each CDR3. A D gene is named only where the DNA matches it firmly. Size values are once, few and many counts, or a class for expanded clones, and some rows have none.

v_gene	abundance	j_gene	d_gene	CDR3aa	CDR3nt
TRBV4-1	.	TRBJ1-5	.	CASSQDWSGLNQPQHF	TGCGCCAGCAGCCAAGATTGGTCAGGACTCAATCAGCCCCAGCATTTT
TRBV30	.	TRBJ2-7	TRBD2	CAWSVTSGINEQYF	TGTGCCTGGAGTGTAACTAGCGGGATCAACGAGCAGTACTTC
TRBV10-2	.	TRBJ2-7	.	CASSDAAYEQYF	TGCGCCAGCAGTGACGCAGCCTACGAGCAGTACTTC
TRBV6-1	.	TRBJ2-5	.	CASSLDAQETQYF	TGTGCCAGCAGCCTGGACGCCCAAGAGACCCAGTACTTC
TRBV28	.	TRBJ2-2	.	CASSLVQGGSVAGELFF	TGTGCCAGCAGTTTAGTCCAGGGGGGGAGTGTCGCCGGGGAGCTGTTTTTT
TRBV10-1	.	TRBJ2-1	TRBD2	CASSLLAGVCSSYNEQFF	TGCGCCAGCAGTCTACTAGCGGGAGTCTGCTCCTCCTACAATGAGCAGTTCTTC
TRBV30	.	TRBJ1-1	TRBD1	CAWSGGQAGAFF	TGTGCCTGGAGTGGTGGACAGGCGGGGGCTTTCTTT
TRBV21-1	.	TRBJ2-7	.	CASSSRLAGPYEQYF	TGTGCCAGCAGCAGCCGCCTAGCGGGCCCCTACGAGCAGTACTTC
TRBV2	.	TRBJ1-1	.	CASSEERTAEDTEAFF	TGTGCCAGCAGTGAAGAGAGAACAGCTGAGGACACTGAAGCTTTCTTT
TRBV28	.	TRBJ2-1	.	CASSHMGGDHSGEQFF	TGTGCCAGCAGTCATATGGGTGGGGACCATTCTGGTGAGCAGTTCTTC
TRBV9	.	TRBJ2-5	TRBD1	CASDQTGGSKTQYF	TGTGCCAGCGACCAAACAGGGGGCAGCAAGACCCAGTACTTC
TRBV7-3	.	TRBJ2-5	TRBD2	CASSPGGRETQYF	TGTGCCAGCAGCCCGGGGGGGCGAGAGACCCAGTACTTC
TRBV4-2	.	TRBJ2-7	.	CASSPGLTYEQYF	TGTGCCAGCAGCCCCGGATTAACCTACGAGCAGTACTTC
TRBV7-6	.	TRBJ2-7	TRBD2	CASSFEAGSYEQYF	TGTGCCAGCAGCTTCGAAGCGGGGAGCTACGAGCAGTACTTC
TRBV29-1	.	TRBJ2-6	TRBD2	CSVVEGGRNSGANVLTF	TGCAGCGTTGTGGAGGGCGGGAGGAACTCTGGGGCCAACGTCCTGACTTTC
TRBV27	.	TRBJ2-1	TRBD2	CASSLSLAGEEQFF	TGTGCCAGCAGTTTATCACTAGCGGGAGAGGAGCAGTTCTTC
TRBV9	.	TRBJ2-7	.	CASSAAGNNYEQYF	TGTGCCAGCAGCGCGGCGGGGAATAACTACGAGCAGTACTTC
TRBV19	once	TRBJ1-5	TRBD1	CASSATPGTVMRQPQHF	TGTGCCAGTAGTGCTACTCCCGGGACAGTAATGCGGCAGCCCCAGCATTTT
TRBV27	.	TRBJ2-1	TRBD2	CASSPGTSGRGNEQFF	TGTGCCAGCAGCCCCGGGACTAGCGGGAGGGGAAATGAGCAGTTCTTC
TRBV9	.	TRBJ1-4	.	CASSPPSTEGEKLFF	TGTGCCAGCAGCCCCCCCTCCACGGAGGGGGAAAAACTGTTTTTT
TRBV7-8	.	TRBJ2-1	TRBD2	CASSLGSGTSGSSYNEQFF	TGTGCCAGCAGCTTAGGTTCTGGGACTAGCGGGAGCTCCTACAATGAGCAGTTCTTC
TRBV6-5	.	TRBJ2-7	.	CASSYGGGSYEQYF	TGTGCCAGCAGTTACGGAGGGGGGTCCTACGAGCAGTACTTC
TRBV19	.	TRBJ2-2	TRBD2	CASKQIGLAGKTNTGELFF	TGTGCCAGTAAACAAATCGGACTAGCGGGAAAGACGAACACCGGGGAGCTGTTTTTT
TRBV19	.	TRBJ2-1	.	CASSITSRNEQFF	TGTGCCAGTAGTATAACTAGTCGCAATGAGCAGTTCTTC
TRBV7-9	.	TRBJ1-2	TRBD1	CASSFFSGTGDYGYTF	TGTGCCAGCAGCTTCTTCTCCGGGACAGGGGACTATGGCTACACCTTC
TRBV5-6	.	TRBJ2-7	TRBD2	CASSIWGGLALDEQYF	TGTGCCAGCAGCATATGGGGGGGACTAGCCTTGGACGAGCAGTACTTC
TRBV7-3	.	TRBJ2-1	.	CASSLSGSSYNEQFF	TGTGCCAGCAGCCTAAGCGGGTCCTCCTACAATGAGCAGTTCTTC
TRBV19	.	TRBJ2-3	.	CATLKDTQYF	TGTGCCACCCTAAAGGATACGCAGTATTTT
TRBV7-9	.	TRBJ2-3	TRBD2	CASSLPEREGHLDTQYF	TGTGCCAGCAGTTTACCCGAGCGGGAGGGCCATTTAGATACGCAGTATTTT
TRBV2	.	TRBJ1-1	TRBD1	CASTWTGGETEAFF	TGTGCCAGCACCTGGACAGGGGGCGAGACTGAAGCTTTCTTT
TRBV2	once	TRBJ2-7	TRBD1	CASSEEGAPEQYF	TGTGCCAGCAGTGAAGAGGGGGCCCCCGAGCAGTACTTC
TRBV6-4	.	TRBJ2-3	.	CASSDLAGPDTQYF	TGTGCCAGCAGTGACCTTGCGGGACCAGATACGCAGTATTTT
TRBV28	.	TRBJ2-3	TRBD2	CASSKSGILTDTQYF	TGTGCCAGCAGTAAGAGCGGGATACTCACAGATACGCAGTATTTT
TRBV5-8	.	TRBJ2-5	.	CASSLPETQYF	TGTGCCAGCAGCTTGCCGGAGACCCAGTACTTC
TRBV13	.	TRBJ2-1	.	CASRSGLDNEQFF	TGTGCCAGCAGGTCGGGACTGGACAATGAGCAGTTCTTC
TRBV27	.	TRBJ1-3	.	CASSSRPSSGNTIYF	TGTGCCAGCAGTAGCAGGCCTAGCTCTGGAAACACCATATATTTT
TRBV7-9	.	TRBJ2-7	.	CASSSEPYEQYF	TGTGCCAGCAGCTCAGAACCCTACGAGCAGTACTTC
TRBV21-1	.	TRBJ2-3	.	CASRETGVDTDTQYF	TGTGCCAGCAGAGAGACAGGGGTGGACACAGATACGCAGTATTTT
TRBV27	.	TRBJ2-2	.	CASSSTSSGELFF	TGTGCCAGCAGTTCCACCAGCTCCGGGGAGCTGTTTTTT
TRBV25-1	once	TRBJ1-2	.	CASSVGPNYGYTF	TGTGCCAGCAGTGTCGGGCCGAACTATGGCTACACCTTC
TRBV7-9	.	TRBJ2-7	TRBD1	CASSQIKGAGEQYF	TGTGCCAGCAGCCAGATAAAGGGGGCTGGCGAGCAGTACTTC
TRBV9	.	TRBJ2-1	.	CASSGGTGRGSSYNEQFF	TGTGCCAGCAGCGGGGGGACAGGACGCGGGAGCTCCTACAATGAGCAGTTCTTC
TRBV27	.	TRBJ2-7	TRBD2	CASSLASGAYEQYF	TGTGCCAGCAGTTTAGCTAGCGGGGCCTACGAGCAGTACTTC
TRBV19	.	TRBJ1-1	.	CASSTLKAGMNTEAFF	TGTGCCAGTAGTACACTAAAGGCAGGGATGAACACTGAAGCTTTCTTT
TRBV6-6	once	TRBJ2-2	.	CASSPDSLNTGELFF	TGTGCCAGCAGCCCGGACAGTTTGAACACCGGGGAGCTGTTTTTT
TRBV6-6	once	TRBJ2-7	TRBD1	CASSQGQGYEQYF	TGTGCCAGCAGCCAAGGACAGGGGTACGAGCAGTACTTC
TRBV29-1	.	TRBJ1-1	TRBD1	CSVGAGGPEAFF	TGCAGCGTTGGGGCAGGGGGACCAGAAGCTTTCTTT
TRBV2	.	TRBJ2-1	.	CASSAGVAASYNEQFF	TGTGCCAGCAGCGCCGGAGTAGCGGCGTCCTACAATGAGCAGTTCTTC
TRBV15	.	TRBJ1-1	.	CASPEAFF	TGTGCCTCTCCTGAAGCTTTCTTT